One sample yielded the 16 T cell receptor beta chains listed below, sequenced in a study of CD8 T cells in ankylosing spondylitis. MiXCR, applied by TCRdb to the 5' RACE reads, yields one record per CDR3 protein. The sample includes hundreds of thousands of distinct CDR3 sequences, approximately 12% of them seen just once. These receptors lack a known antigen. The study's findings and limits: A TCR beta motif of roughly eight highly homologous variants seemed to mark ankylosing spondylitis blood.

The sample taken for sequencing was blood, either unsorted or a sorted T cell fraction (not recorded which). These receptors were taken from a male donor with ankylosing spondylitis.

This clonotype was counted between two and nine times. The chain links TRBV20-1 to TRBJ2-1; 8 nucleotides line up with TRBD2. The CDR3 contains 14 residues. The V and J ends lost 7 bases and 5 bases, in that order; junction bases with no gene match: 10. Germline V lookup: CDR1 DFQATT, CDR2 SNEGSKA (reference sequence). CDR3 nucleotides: TGCAGTGGCACCCCGGGGACTAGTGACAATGAGCAGTTCTTC. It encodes CSGTPGTSDNEQFF.

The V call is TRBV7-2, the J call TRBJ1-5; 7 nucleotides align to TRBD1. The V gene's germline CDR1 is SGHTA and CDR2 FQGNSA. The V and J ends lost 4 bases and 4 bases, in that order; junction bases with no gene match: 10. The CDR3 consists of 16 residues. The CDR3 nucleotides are TGTGCCAGCAGCTGGAAACAGGGGAGCAATAATCAGCCCCAGCATTTT. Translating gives CASSWKQGSNNQPQHF.

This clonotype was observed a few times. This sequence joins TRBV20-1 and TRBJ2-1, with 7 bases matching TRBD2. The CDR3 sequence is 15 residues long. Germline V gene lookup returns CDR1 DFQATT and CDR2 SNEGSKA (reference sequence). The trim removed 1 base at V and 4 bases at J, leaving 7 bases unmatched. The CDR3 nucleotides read TGCAGTGCTAGAGCCGGGCGGGGGACTTACAATGAGCAGTTCTTC. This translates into CSARAGRGTYNEQFF.

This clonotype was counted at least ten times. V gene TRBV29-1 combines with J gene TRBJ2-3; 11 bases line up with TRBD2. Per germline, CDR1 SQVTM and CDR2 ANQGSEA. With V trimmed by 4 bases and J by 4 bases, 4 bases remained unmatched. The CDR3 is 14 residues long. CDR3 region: CSVAIAGGPDTQYF. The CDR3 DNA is TGCAGCGTTGCGATAGCGGGAGGGCCAGATACGCAGTATTTT.

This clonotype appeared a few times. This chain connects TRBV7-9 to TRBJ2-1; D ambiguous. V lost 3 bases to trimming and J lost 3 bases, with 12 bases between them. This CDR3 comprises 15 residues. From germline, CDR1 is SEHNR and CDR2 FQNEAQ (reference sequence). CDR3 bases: TGTGCCAGCAGCTTTCAAGACGATATCTACAATGAGCAGTTCTTC. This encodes CASSFQDDIYNEQFF.

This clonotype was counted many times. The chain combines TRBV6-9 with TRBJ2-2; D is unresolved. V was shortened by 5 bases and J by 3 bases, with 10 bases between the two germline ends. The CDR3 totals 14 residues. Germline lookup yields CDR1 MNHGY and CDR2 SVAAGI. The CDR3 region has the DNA TGTGCCAGCAGTCCCGATGGGGACACCGGGGAGCTGTTTTTT. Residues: CASSPDGDTGELFF.

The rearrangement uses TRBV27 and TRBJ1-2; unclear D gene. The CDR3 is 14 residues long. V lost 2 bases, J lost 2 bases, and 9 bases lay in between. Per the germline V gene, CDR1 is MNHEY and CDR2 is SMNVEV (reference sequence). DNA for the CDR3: TGTGCCAGCAGTTTAAAGGCCGCGAACTATGGCTACACCTTC. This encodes CASSLKAANYGYTF.

In nucleotides, the CDR3 is TGTGCCAGCAGCTTTAAAGGGGATCGCAATCAGCCCCAGCATTTT. This gives the protein CASSFKGDRNQPQHF. The chain recombines TRBV7-2 with TRBJ1-5; D is perhaps TRBD1 (5 bases). V was cut by 3 bases and J by 2 bases, with 11 bases left in between. CDR3 size: 15 residues. Germline loops: CDR1 SGHTA, CDR2 FQGNSA.

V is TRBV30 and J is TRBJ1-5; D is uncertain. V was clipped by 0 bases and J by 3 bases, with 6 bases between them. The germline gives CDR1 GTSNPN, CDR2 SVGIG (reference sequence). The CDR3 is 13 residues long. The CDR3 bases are TGTGCCTGGAGTGTGAGGGACAATCAGCCCCAGCATTTT. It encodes CAWSVRDNQPQHF.

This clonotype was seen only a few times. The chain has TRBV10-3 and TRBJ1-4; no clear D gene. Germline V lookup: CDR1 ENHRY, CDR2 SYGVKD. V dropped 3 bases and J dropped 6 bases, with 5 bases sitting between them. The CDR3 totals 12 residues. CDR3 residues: CAISDSDEKLFF. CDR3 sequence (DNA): TGTGCCATCAGTGACTCCGATGAAAAACTGTTTTTT.

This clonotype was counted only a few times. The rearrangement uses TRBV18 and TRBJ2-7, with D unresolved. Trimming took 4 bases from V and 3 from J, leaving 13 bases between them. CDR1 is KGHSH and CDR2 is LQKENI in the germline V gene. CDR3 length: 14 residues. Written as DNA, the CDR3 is TGTGCCAGCTCACTGGGCGACGGTTTCTACGAGCAGTACTTC. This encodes CASSLGDGFYEQYF. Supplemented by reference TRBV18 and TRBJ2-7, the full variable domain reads NAGVMQNPRHLVRRRGQEARLRCSPMKGHSHVYWYRQLPEEGLKFMVYLQKENIIDESGMPKERFSAEFPKEGPSILRIQQVVRGDSAAYFCASSLGDGFYEQYFGPGTRLTVT.

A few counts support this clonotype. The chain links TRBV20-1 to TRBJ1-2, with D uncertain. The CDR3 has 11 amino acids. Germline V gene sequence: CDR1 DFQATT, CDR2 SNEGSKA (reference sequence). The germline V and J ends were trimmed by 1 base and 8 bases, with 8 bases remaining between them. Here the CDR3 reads CSARVGNGYTF. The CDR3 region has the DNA TGCAGTGCTAGAGTAGGGAACGGCTACACCTTC.

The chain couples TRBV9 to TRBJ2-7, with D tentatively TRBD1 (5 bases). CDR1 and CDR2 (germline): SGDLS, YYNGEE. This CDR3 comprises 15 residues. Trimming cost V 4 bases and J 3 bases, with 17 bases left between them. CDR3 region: CASSPRASPHYEQYF. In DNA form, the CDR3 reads TGTGCCAGCAGCCCCAGGGCTAGTCCTCACTACGAGCAGTACTTC.

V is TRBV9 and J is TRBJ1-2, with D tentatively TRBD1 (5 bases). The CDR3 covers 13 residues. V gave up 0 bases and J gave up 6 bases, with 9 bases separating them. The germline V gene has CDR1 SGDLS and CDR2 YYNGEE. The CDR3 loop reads CASSVGQGHGYTF. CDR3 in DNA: TGTGCCAGCAGCGTAGGGCAGGGACATGGCTACACCTTC. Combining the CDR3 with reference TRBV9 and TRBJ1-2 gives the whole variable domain DSGVTQTPKHLITATGQRVTLRCSPRSGDLSVYWYQQSLDQGLQFLIQYYNGEERAKGNILERFSAQQFPDLHSELNLSSLELGDSALYFCASSVGQGHGYTFGSGTRLTVV.

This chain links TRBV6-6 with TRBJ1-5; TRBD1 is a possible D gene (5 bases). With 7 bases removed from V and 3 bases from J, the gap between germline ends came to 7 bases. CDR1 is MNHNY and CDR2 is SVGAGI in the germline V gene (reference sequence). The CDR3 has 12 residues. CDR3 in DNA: TGTGCCAGCACAGGGATCAATCAGCCCCAGCATTTT. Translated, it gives CASTGINQPQHF.

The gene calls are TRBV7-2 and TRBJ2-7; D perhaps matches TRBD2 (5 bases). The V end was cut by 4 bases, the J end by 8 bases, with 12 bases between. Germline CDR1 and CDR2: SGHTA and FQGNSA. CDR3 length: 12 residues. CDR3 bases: TGTGCCAGCAGCTCTATAACTAGGCAGCAGTACTTC. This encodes CASSSITRQQYF.